The 17 T cell receptor beta chains presented below share a single source sample, sequenced in a study of blood T cell repertoires in COVID-19. Only in-frame clones appear in the TCRdb table, and some are missing; sequencing was by immunoSEQ multiplex PCR. The profile shows over 120,000 clones, 84% of them singletons. The sequenced sample was peripheral blood. Receptors were obtained from a human donor in a cohort sampled during active COVID-19.

CDR3 sequence (DNA): TGTGCCGCCACCACCGGGACAGGGGTAGATACGCAGTATTTT. It is translated as CAATTGTGVDTQYF. This chain joins TRBV10-3 and TRBJ2-3; TRBD1 aligns across 10 bases. CDR1 and CDR2 (germline): ENHRY, SYGVKD. The V gene end was trimmed by 11 bases and the J gene end by 5 bases; junction bases not matched to a gene: 10. The CDR3 covers 14 residues.

The V call is TRBV24-1, the J call TRBJ1-4, with D maybe TRBD1 (6 bases). Between the trimmed V and J ends, which lost 9 bases and 8 bases, there was a span of 15 bases. Germline V CDR1 and CDR2: KGHDR, SFDVKD. The CDR3 is made up of 13 amino acids. The CDR3 spells CATPRGGREKLFF. The CDR3 DNA follows: TGTGCCACCCCCCGGGGGGGCAGGGAAAAACTGTTTTTT.

V and J are TRBV5-1 and TRBJ2-3; tentative D call: TRBD2 (5 bases). In germline, CDR1 is SGHRS, CDR2 YFSETQ. The CDR3 is made up of 17 amino acids. Trimming removed 2 bases at V and 1 base at J, with 17 bases between. CDR3 in amino acids: CASSFSFGGSRTDTQYF. The CDR3 nucleotides read TGCGCCAGCAGCTTCTCCTTCGGTGGGAGTCGCACAGATACGCAGTATTTT.

V gene TRBV7-2 combines with J gene TRBJ1-4, with TRBD1 identical over 8 bases. CDR1 is SGHTA, CDR2 FQGNSA, per germline. V shed 0 bases, J shed 5 bases, and the junction held 5 bases outside the gene matches. The CDR3 totals 16 residues. The CDR3 loop is CASSLARTGMNEKLFF. The CDR3 DNA reads as TGTGCCAGCAGCTTAGCCCGGACAGGGATGAATGAAAAACTGTTTTTT.

V is TRBV28 and J is TRBJ1-2, with TRBD1 identical over 10 bases. The CDR3 is made up of 15 amino acids. CDR1 and CDR2 (germline): MDHEN, SYDVKM. After removal of 3 bases from V and 4 bases from J, the junction contained 5 bases not matched to a gene. DNA of the CDR3: TGTGCCAGCAGTTTTAGGGACAGGGGTACCTATGGCTACACCTTC. Translated: CASSFRDRGTYGYTF.

The chain joins TRBV11-3 to TRBJ1-2; D remains ambiguous. This CDR3 spans 14 amino acids. Germline V gene sequence: CDR1 SGHNT, CDR2 YENEEA. The V and J ends lost 2 bases and 8 bases respectively, with 15 bases between them. The CDR3 DNA reads as TGTGCCAGCAGCTTAAACCGGGTTTCGGCGGGCTACACCTTC. This translates into CASSLNRVSAGYTF.

V usage is TRBV7-2 and J usage is TRBJ1-6; 8 positions agree with TRBD1. V lost 5 bases, J lost 13 bases, and 10 bases stayed unmatched. This CDR3 has 14 amino acids. Germline assignment: CDR1 SGHTA and CDR2 FQGNSA. CDR3: CASSPMRTGWPLHF. CDR3 DNA: TGTGCCAGCAGCCCCATGCGGACAGGGTGGCCCCTCCACTTT. Full variable domain (rest looked up from reference TRBV7-2 and TRBJ1-6): GAGVSQSPSNKVTEKGKDVELRCDPISGHTALYWYRQSLGQGLEFLIYFQGNSAPDKSGLPSDRFSAERTGGSVSTLTIQRTQQEDSAVYLCASSPMRTGWPLHFGNGTRLTVT.

The V gene is TRBV19, the J gene TRBJ2-1, with 13 nucleotides matching TRBD2. Per the germline V gene, CDR1 is LNHDA and CDR2 is SQIVND (reference sequence). The CDR3 totals 15 residues. With V trimmed by 5 bases and J by 8 bases, 6 bases remained unmatched. The CDR3 region has the DNA TGTGCCAGTAGTGTACTAGCGGGAGGGATGGATGAGCAGTTCTTC. Amino acid sequence: CASSVLAGGMDEQFF. Looking up the rest from reference TRBV19 and TRBJ2-1 gives the full variable domain: DGGITQSPKYLFRKEGQNVTLSCEQNLNHDAMYWYRQDPGQGLRLIYYSQIVNDFQKGDIAEGYSVSREKKESFPLTVTSAQKNPTAFYLCASSVLAGGMDEQFFGPGTRLTVL.

The chain uses TRBV2 and TRBJ2-7; TRBD1 matches 7 bases. V was clipped by 10 bases and J by 0 bases; unmatched bases: 12. The CDR3 is 15 amino acids. Germline CDR1 SNHLY, CDR2 FYNNEI. CDR3 DNA: TGTGCCATCCGCAACCGGGACAGTCGCTCCTACGAGCAGTACTTC. Amino acids: CAIRNRDSRSYEQYF.

This chain links TRBV9 with TRBJ1-2; 7 nucleotides align to TRBD1. The CDR3 length is 15 residues. The germline gives CDR1 SGDLS, CDR2 YYNGEE. V trimming: 1 base; J trimming: 5 bases; junction bases outside the gene matches: 8. CDR3: CASSVMAGGTYGYTF. For the CDR3, the DNA is TGTGCCAGCAGCGTAATGGCAGGGGGGACGTATGGCTACACCTTC.

This clone was counted a few times. The rearrangement links TRBV7-9 to TRBJ2-1; the match to TRBD2 covers 16 bases. The trim removed 4 bases at V and 9 bases at J, leaving 6 bases unmatched. CDR1 and CDR2 (germline): SEHNR, FQNEAQ (reference sequence). This CDR3 comprises 16 residues. Here the CDR3 reads CASSSWGTSGRVEQFF. In DNA, the CDR3 is TGTGCCAGCAGCTCCTGGGGGACTAGCGGGAGGGTTGAGCAGTTCTTC. Full variable domain (outside the CDR3, taken from reference TRBV7-9 and TRBJ2-1): DTGVSQNPRHKITKRGQNVTFRCDPISEHNRLYWYRQTLGQGPEFLTYFQNEAQLEKSRLLSDRFSAERPKGSFSTLEIQRTEQGDSAMYLCASSSWGTSGRVEQFFGPGTRLTVL.

The rearrangement uses TRBV5-8 and TRBJ1-5; 7 bases fit TRBD1. This CDR3 comprises 14 residues. The V gene's germline CDR1 is SGHTS and CDR2 YDEGEE. V shed 5 bases, J shed 3 bases, and the junction held 5 bases outside the gene matches. CDR3 sequence reads: CASRWTGNNQPQHF. The DNA of the CDR3 is TGTGCCAGCAGATGGACAGGAAACAATCAGCCCCAGCATTTT.

In this sample, this clone turned up once. The rearrangement uses TRBV6-2 or TRBV6-3 and TRBJ2-7; no clear D. The CDR3 has 13 amino acids. Germline V gene sequence: CDR1 MNHEY, CDR2 SVGEGT. V lost 5 bases and J lost 4, with 12 bases in between. The CDR3 DNA is TGTGCCAGCAGTACCCCCTCTAGATACGAGCAGTACTTC. Translating it yields CASSTPSRYEQYF.

The gene calls are TRBV3-1 (or the pseudogene TRBV3-2) and TRBJ2-3; 8 bases match TRBD2. This CDR3 comprises 19 residues. Looked up from germline, CDR1 is LGHDT and CDR2 is YNNKEL (reference sequence). The V and J ends lost 0 bases and 0 bases, in that order; junction bases with no gene match: 11. The CDR3 DNA reads TGTGCCAGCAGCCAAGACCTCGCGACTAGCGCAACAAGCACAGATACGCAGTATTTT. Translated, it gives CASSQDLATSATSTDTQYF.

The genes are TRBV7-9 and TRBJ1-2; D uncertain. The CDR3 totals 13 residues. V was cut by 6 bases and J by 5 bases, with 13 bases left in between. CDR1 SEHNR and CDR2 FQNEAQ come from the germline V gene (reference sequence). The DNA for the CDR3 is TGTGCCAGCAGAAGAGATCCGATTTATGGCTACACCTTC. Its protein is CASRRDPIYGYTF.

The chain combines TRBV7-8 with TRBJ1-1; possible D gene TRBD1, 6 bases. CDR1 SGHVS and CDR2 FQNEAQ come from the germline V gene. The ends were cut back, 4 bases at V and 1 base at J, with 10 bases in the middle. The CDR3 is 14 residues long. CDR3 coding DNA: TGTGCCAGCAGCTGGGACAACCCGAACACTGAAGCTTTCTTT. Residues: CASSWDNPNTEAFF.

This rearrangement joins TRBV19 to TRBJ2-5; 7 positions agree with TRBD2. The CDR3 contains 19 residues. Trimming cost V 6 bases and J 5 bases; bases outside gene matches: 24. Germline assignment: CDR1 LNHDA and CDR2 SQIVND (reference sequence). CDR3 amino acids: CASSGIYRDYIPSGETQYF. As DNA, the CDR3 is TGTGCCAGTAGCGGAATCTACCGGGACTATATACCATCAGGGGAGACCCAGTACTTC.